This TCR beta chain was found in a study of T-cell reconstitution after alpha-beta-depleted transplantation in children. TCRbeta library construction was performed incorporating unique molecular identifiers. TCRdb itself ran the PCR reads through MiXCR, one entry per CDR3 protein. In the table there are around 600,000 distinct CDR3 sequences, about 10% of which are singletons. The CDR3 sequence is 14 residues long. Germline assignment: CDR1 MNHNS and CDR2 SASEGT. Trimming pared 1 base from V and 3 bases from J, leaving 10 bases between. The sample holds many counts of this clonotype. The rearrangement joins TRBV6-1 to TRBJ2-7; unclear D gene. The specimen comprised PBMCs from the stem cell graft donor, sampled from the stem cell graft. The receptor comes from a human donor who donated a stem cell graft to a child with acute myeloid leukemia. The CDR3 DNA sequence: TGTGCCAGCAGTGAAGGGAACTTCGGCTACGAGCAGTACTTC. Its protein product is CASSEGNFGYEQYF.